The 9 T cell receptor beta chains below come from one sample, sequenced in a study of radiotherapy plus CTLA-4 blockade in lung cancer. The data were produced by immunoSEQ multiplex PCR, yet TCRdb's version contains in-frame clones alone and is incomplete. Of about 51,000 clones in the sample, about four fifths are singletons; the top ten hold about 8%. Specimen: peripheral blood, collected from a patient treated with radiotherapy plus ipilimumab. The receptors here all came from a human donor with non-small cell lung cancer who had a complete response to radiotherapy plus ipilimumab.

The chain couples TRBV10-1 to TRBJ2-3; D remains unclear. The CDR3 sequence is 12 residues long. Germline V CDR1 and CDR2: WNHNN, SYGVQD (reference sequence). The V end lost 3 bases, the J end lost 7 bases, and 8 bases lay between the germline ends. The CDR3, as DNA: TGCGCCAGCAGTGATTCCCATTATACGCAGTATTTT. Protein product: CASSDSHYTQYF.

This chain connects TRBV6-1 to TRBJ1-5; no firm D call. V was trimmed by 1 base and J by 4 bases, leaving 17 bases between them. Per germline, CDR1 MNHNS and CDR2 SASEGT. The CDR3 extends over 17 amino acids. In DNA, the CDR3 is TGTGCCAGCAGTGAAGTAGGCGGAGGTGCTTCAAATCAGCCCCAGCATTTT. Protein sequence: CASSEVGGGASNQPQHF.

CDR3 nucleotides: TGTGCCACCAGCAGAGAGTCACAGGGCATTGAGACCCAGTACTTC. Its protein is CATSRESQGIETQYF. The chain carries TRBV15 and TRBJ2-5; perhaps TRBD1 as D (6 bases). V lost 0 bases and J lost 5, with 13 bases in between. This CDR3 comprises 15 residues. CDR1 is LNHNV, CDR2 YYDKDF, per germline (reference sequence). The complete variable domain, with remaining parts taken from reference TRBV15 and TRBJ2-5, reads DAMVIQNPRYQVTQFGKPVTLSCSQTLNHNVMYWYQQKSSQAPKLLFHYYDKDFNNEADTPDNFQSRRPNTSFCFLDIRSPGLGDTAMYLCATSRESQGIETQYFGPGTRLLVL.

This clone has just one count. CDR3 sequence (DNA): TGTGCCAGCAGCGCTCACTACGGGACAGGCGAAAAACTGTTTTTT. It yields the protein CASSAHYGTGEKLFF. The chain joins TRBV9 to TRBJ1-4; 8 bases are a match to TRBD1. The J segment lost 8 bases and the V segment lost 3 bases, leaving 9 bases of the junction unmatched. CDR3 size: 15 residues. Germline CDR1 and CDR2: SGDLS and YYNGEE.

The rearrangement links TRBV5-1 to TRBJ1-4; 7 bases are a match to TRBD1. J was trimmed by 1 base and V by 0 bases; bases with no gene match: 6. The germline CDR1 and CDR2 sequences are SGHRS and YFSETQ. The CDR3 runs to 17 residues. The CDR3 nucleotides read TGCGCCAGCAGCTTGGGACAGGGCAGGGGAACTAATGAAAAACTGTTTTTT. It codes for CASSLGQGRGTNEKLFF.

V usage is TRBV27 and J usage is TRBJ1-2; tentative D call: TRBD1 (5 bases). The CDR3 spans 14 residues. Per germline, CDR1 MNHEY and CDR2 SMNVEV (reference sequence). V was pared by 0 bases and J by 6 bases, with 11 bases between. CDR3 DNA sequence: TGTGCCAGCAGTTTATCGGGGGGTTGCCATGGCTACACCTTC. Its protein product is CASSLSGGCHGYTF.

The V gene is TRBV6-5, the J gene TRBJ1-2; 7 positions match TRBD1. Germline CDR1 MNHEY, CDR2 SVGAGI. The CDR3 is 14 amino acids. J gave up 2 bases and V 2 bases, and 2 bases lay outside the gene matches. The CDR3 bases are TGTGCCAGCAGTTACCGACAGGGAAACTATGGCTACACCTTC. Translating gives CASSYRQGNYGYTF.

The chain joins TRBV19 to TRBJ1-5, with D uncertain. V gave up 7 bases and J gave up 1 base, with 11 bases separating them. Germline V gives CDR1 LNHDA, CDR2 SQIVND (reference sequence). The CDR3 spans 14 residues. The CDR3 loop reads CASTHAGSNQPQHF. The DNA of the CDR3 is TGTGCCAGTACACATGCGGGCAGCAATCAGCCCCAGCATTTT.

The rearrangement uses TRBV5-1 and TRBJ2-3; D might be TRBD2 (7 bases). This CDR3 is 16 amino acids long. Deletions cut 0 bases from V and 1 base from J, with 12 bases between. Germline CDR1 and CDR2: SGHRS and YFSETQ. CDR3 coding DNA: TGCGCCAGCAGCTTGGAGGCGGGGGCGGGCACAGATACGCAGTATTTT. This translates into CASSLEAGAGTDTQYF.